The 19 T cell receptor beta chains below all came from one sample that was sequenced in a study of T cells in Graves' hyperthyroidism and ophthalmopathy. Researchers took RNA transcripts and amplified the TCR beta CDR3 regions from them. In the first-round RT-PCR of the TCR CDR3, the HTBI primer set was used. MiXCR, run by TCRdb on the multiplex PCR reads, gives a single entry per CDR3 protein. This sample has 500,000 to 800,000 distinct CDR3 sequences; about 14% occur once, and the top ten carry approximately 12%. Sequences were obtained from blood. Receptors were obtained from a woman between 50 and 59 years old with Graves' ophthalmopathy.

This clonotype was seen many times. The chain links TRBV6-1 to TRBJ2-3; the match to TRBD2 covers 11 bases. CDR1 and CDR2 from the germline V gene are MNHNS and SASEGT. The CDR3 totals 14 residues. V was pared by 6 bases and J by 2 bases, with 1 base of the junction left unmatched. The CDR3 region has the DNA TGTGCCAGCAGGACTAGCGGGAACACAGATACGCAGTATTTT. Its translation is CASRTSGNTDTQYF.

This clonotype was seen a few times. V is TRBV5-5 and J is TRBJ2-3; D tentatively fits TRBD1 or TRBD2 (6 bases each). CDR1 is SGHKS and CDR2 is YYEKEE in the germline V gene (reference sequence). V was clipped by 2 bases and J by 3 bases, with 16 bases between them. The CDR3 consists of 16 residues. CDR3 region: CASSFPQGTVTDTQYF. The CDR3 DNA reads TGTGCCAGCAGCTTTCCGCAGGGGACTGTGACAGATACGCAGTATTTT. Filled out from reference TRBV5-5 and TRBJ2-3, the complete variable domain reads DAGVTQSPTHLIKTRGQQVTLRCSPISGHKSVSWYQQVLGQGPQFIFQYYEKEERGRGNFPDRFSARQFPNYSSELNVNALLLGDSALYLCASSFPQGTVTDTQYFGPGTRLTVL.

Comment on this clonotype: This sequence may be a read error, since a much larger clone differs from it by one base. This chain uses TRBV7-2 with TRBJ2-1; TRBD2 aligns across 7 bases. V shed 5 bases, J shed 5 bases, and the junction held 9 bases outside the gene matches. The CDR3 is 15 amino acids. Germline CDR1 SGHTA, CDR2 FQGNSA. The CDR3 coding sequence is TGTGCCAGCAGCCCCGGGACTAACGGCAACAATGAGCAGTTCTTC. It encodes CASSPGTNGNNEQFF.

This clonotype came up a few times. One junction end disagrees with the germline gene, perhaps due to a read error. The rearrangement links TRBV2 to TRBJ2-2; D perhaps matches TRBD2 (6 bases). The V gene's germline CDR1 is SNHLY and CDR2 FYNNEI. The CDR3 has 14 residues. The CDR3 DNA reads TGTGCCAGCAGTGAAGCGGGGGTGGGGGGTCTGCTGTATTTT. Translation gives CASSEAGVGGLLYF.

This clonotype has a count of ten or more. The gene calls are TRBV20-1 and TRBJ1-2; no clear D. This CDR3 region has 10 residues. CDR1 and CDR2 from the germline V gene are DFQATT and SNEGSKA (reference sequence). The V end lost 0 bases, the J end lost 8 bases, and 4 bases lay between the germline ends. The DNA of the CDR3 is TGCAGTGCTAGAGATGGCGGCTACACCTTC. Translation gives CSARDGGYTF.

This clonotype turned up a few times. The rearrangement uses TRBV29-1 and TRBJ1-2; D is ambiguous. Germline loops: CDR1 SQVTM, CDR2 ANQGSEA. V was cut by 6 bases and J by 3 bases, with 14 bases left in between. This CDR3 is built from 13 residues. CDR3 in DNA: TGCAGCGTCAGCGGGGTTCTTGACTATGGCTACACCTTC. Translation: CSVSGVLDYGYTF.

This clonotype occurred many times. The rearrangement uses TRBV6-8 and TRBJ1-6; no clear D. The germline V gene has CDR1 MNHGY and CDR2 SAAAGT. The V gene lost 0 bases and the J gene lost 14 bases, with 17 bases spanning the gap. This CDR3 has 15 residues. The CDR3 nucleotides are TGTGCCAGCAGTTACTCGATGGATCTGCCTTCGGCCCTCCACTTT. This encodes CASSYSMDLPSALHF.

This clonotype was recorded at least ten times. The chain combines TRBV2 with TRBJ2-4; perhaps TRBD2 as D (5 bases). Germline CDR1 SNHLY, CDR2 FYNNEI. The CDR3 contains 16 residues. V lost 4 bases and J lost 0, with 13 bases in between. The CDR3 nucleotides read TGTGCCAGCAGTGGAAACAGACTACTAGCCAAAAACATTCAGTACTTC. Translated: CASSGNRLLAKNIQYF.

This clonotype was recorded a few times. V and J are TRBV28 and TRBJ1-2; D gene unclear. Trimming took 3 bases from V and 0 from J, leaving 17 bases between them. Germline V gene lookup returns CDR1 MDHEN and CDR2 SYDVKM. This CDR3 spans 17 amino acids. As DNA, the CDR3 is TGTGCCAGCAGTTTGCTCGACAACCGACTAACTAACTATGGCTACACCTTC. Encoded protein: CASSLLDNRLTNYGYTF.

V and J are TRBV11-2 and TRBJ2-6, with TRBD1 as a possible D gene (7 bases). Germline-derived CDR1 and CDR2 are SGHAT and FQNNGV. V was clipped by 4 bases and J by 0 bases, with 19 bases between them. The length of the CDR3 is 19 residues. CDR3 sequence (DNA): TGTGCCAGCAGCTGGGACTCGGACAGGTCCCTCTCTGGGGCCAACGTCCTGACTTTC. Amino acids: CASSWDSDRSLSGANVLTF. The whole variable domain, filled in from reference TRBV11-2 and TRBJ2-6, reads EAGVAQSPRYKIIEKRQSVAFWCNPISGHATLYWYQQILGQGPKLLIQFQNNGVVDDSQLPKDRFSAERLKGVDSTLKIQPAKLEDSAVYLCASSWDSDRSLSGANVLTFGAGSRLTVL.

The rearrangement uses TRBV9 and TRBJ1-2, with a possible D match to TRBD1 (5 bases). From germline, CDR1 is SGDLS and CDR2 YYNGEE. V was clipped by 4 bases and J by 0 bases, with 13 bases between them. There are 15 residues in the CDR3. For the CDR3, the DNA is TGTGCCAGCAGCCCCCGGGGGGAAACTAACTATGGCTACACCTTC. Translating it yields CASSPRGETNYGYTF.

The J gene is TRBJ2-7, the V gene TRBV6-6; the D gene could be TRBD1 or TRBD2 (5 bases each). V lost 2 bases, J lost 2 bases, and 13 bases lay in between. The V gene's germline CDR1 is MNHNY and CDR2 SVGAGI (reference sequence). The CDR3 is 15 residues long. The CDR3 DNA reads as TGTGCCAGCAGTTACCGAGGGACGGTCGCCTACGAGCAGTACTTC. Translation: CASSYRGTVAYEQYF.

Ten or more counts support this clonotype. The chain carries TRBV28 and TRBJ2-1; 10 bases agree with TRBD2. Germline V gene lookup returns CDR1 MDHEN and CDR2 SYDVKM. The CDR3 is made up of 17 amino acids. After removal of 2 bases from V and 1 base from J, the junction contained 5 bases not matched to a gene. The CDR3: CASSLRASGSSYNEQFF. The CDR3 bases are TGTGCCAGCAGTTTAAGGGCTAGCGGGAGTTCCTACAATGAGCAGTTCTTC. Using reference TRBV28 and TRBJ2-1 for the parts outside the CDR3, the full variable domain is DVKVTQSSRYLVKRTGEKVFLECVQDMDHENMFWYRQDPGLGLRLIYFSYDVKMKEKGDIPEGYSVSREKKERFSLILESASTNQTSMYLCASSLRASGSSYNEQFFGPGTRLTVL.

This clonotype was seen ten or more times. The CDR3 nucleotides read TGCGCCAGCAGCGTCGGGACAGCTAATGAGCAGTTCTTC. This encodes CASSVGTANEQFF. The rearrangement joins TRBV5-1 to TRBJ2-1, with TRBD1 matching 7 bases. Germline CDR1 and CDR2: SGHRS and YFSETQ. The V and J ends lost 4 bases and 7 bases, in that order; junction bases with no gene match: 5. The CDR3 totals 13 residues.

There are a few counts of this clonotype. The chain combines TRBV6-2 or TRBV6-3 with TRBJ2-1; 16 nucleotides match TRBD2. Germline assignment: CDR1 MNHEY and CDR2 SVGEGT. The CDR3 runs to 16 residues. J was trimmed by 8 bases and V by 11 bases; bases with no gene match: 12. DNA for the CDR3: TGTGCCGTTCGGGGACTAGCGGGAGGGCCCCACGATGAGCAGTTCTTC. This sequence encodes CAVRGLAGGPHDEQFF.

The table lists this clonotype with many counts. The chain employs TRBV4-3 and TRBJ2-7; a weak D match, TRBD2 (5 bases). This CDR3 region has 14 residues. V shed 0 bases and J shed 4 bases, with 10 bases lying between them. The V gene's germline CDR1 is LGHNA and CDR2 YSLEER. The CDR3 coding sequence is TGCGCCAGCAGCCAAGATCCGGGAACGTACGAGCAGTACTTC. Translated: CASSQDPGTYEQYF.

There are many counts of this clonotype. The rearrangement links TRBV20-1 to TRBJ2-3, with TRBD1 identical over 10 bases. The germline V gene has CDR1 DFQATT and CDR2 SNEGSKA (reference sequence). V lost 4 bases and J lost 5; bases outside the gene matches: 9. The CDR3 is made up of 15 amino acids. DNA of the CDR3: TGCAGTGCTACAAGCCGGGACAGGGGAGGAGATACGCAGTATTTT. Translation: CSATSRDRGGDTQYF.

This clonotype has ten or more counts. The chain couples TRBV20-1 to TRBJ2-7; TRBD1 matches at 7 bases. V was clipped by 0 bases and J by 3 bases; unmatched bases: 11. From germline, CDR1 is DFQATT and CDR2 SNEGSKA (reference sequence). CDR3 length: 16 amino acids. In DNA form, the CDR3 reads TGCAGTGCTAGAGAATTATCCCGGGACAGAGTCTACGAGCAGTACTTC. As protein: CSARELSRDRVYEQYF.

This clonotype was counted between two and nine times. The rearrangement uses TRBV9 and TRBJ2-3; no firm D call. CDR1 is SGDLS and CDR2 is YYNGEE in the germline V gene. Trimming removed 0 bases from V and 4 bases from J, with 9 bases in between. The CDR3 sequence is 14 residues long. This CDR3 reads CASSVGTESDTQYF. DNA for the CDR3: TGTGCCAGCAGCGTAGGAACAGAGTCAGATACGCAGTATTTT. The variable domain in full, with the rest retrieved from reference TRBV9 and TRBJ2-3, is DSGVTQTPKHLITATGQRVTLRCSPRSGDLSVYWYQQSLDQGLQFLIQYYNGEERAKGNILERFSAQQFPDLHSELNLSSLELGDSALYFCASSVGTESDTQYFGPGTRLTVL.